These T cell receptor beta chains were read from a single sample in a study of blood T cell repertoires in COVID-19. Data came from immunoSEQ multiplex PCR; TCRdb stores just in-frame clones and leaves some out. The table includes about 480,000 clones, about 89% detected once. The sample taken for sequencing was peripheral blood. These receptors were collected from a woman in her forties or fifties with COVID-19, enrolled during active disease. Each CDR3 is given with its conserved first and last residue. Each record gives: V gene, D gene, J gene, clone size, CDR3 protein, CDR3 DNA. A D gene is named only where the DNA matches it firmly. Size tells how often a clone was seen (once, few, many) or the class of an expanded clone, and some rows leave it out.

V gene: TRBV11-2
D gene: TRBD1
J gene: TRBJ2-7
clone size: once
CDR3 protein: CASSLEGTGSSYEQYF
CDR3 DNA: TGTGCCAGCAGCTTAGAAGGGACAGGTTCCTCCTACGAGCAGTACTTC

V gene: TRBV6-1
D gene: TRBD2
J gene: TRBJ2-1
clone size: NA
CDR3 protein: CASSEERGAAPPFF
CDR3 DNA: TGTGCCAGCAGTGAAGAGCGGGGGGCTGCACCACCGTTCTTC

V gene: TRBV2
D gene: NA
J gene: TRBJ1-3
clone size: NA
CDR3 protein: CASSDNRASGNTIYF
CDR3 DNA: TGTGCCAGCAGTGACAACCGAGCCTCTGGAAACACCATATATTTT

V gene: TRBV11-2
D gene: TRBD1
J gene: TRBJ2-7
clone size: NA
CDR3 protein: CASSFPGTAYEQYF
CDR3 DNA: TGTGCCAGCAGCTTTCCCGGGACAGCCTACGAGCAGTACTTC

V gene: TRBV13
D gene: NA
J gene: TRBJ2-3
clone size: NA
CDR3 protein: CASSLLRVLGTDTQYF
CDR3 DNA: TGTGCCAGCAGCTTATTGAGGGTTCTGGGCACAGATACGCAGTATTTT

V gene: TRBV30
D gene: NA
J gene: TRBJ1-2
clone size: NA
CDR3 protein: CAWSGGTANYGYTF
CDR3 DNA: TGTGCCTGGAGTGGGGGCACCGCTAACTATGGCTACACCTTC

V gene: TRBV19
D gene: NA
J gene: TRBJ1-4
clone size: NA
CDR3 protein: CASSRDTEEKLFF
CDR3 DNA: TGTGCCAGTAGCCGGGACACCGAAGAAAAACTGTTTTTT

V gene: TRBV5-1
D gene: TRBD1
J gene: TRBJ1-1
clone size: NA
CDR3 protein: CASSSGQGVTLMNTEAFF
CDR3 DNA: TGCGCCAGCAGCAGCGGACAGGGAGTAACATTAATGAACACTGAAGCTTTCTTT

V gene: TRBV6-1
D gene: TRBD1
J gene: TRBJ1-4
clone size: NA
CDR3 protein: CASSDDRATNEKLFF
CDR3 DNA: TGTGCCAGCAGTGATGACAGGGCAACTAATGAAAAACTGTTTTTT

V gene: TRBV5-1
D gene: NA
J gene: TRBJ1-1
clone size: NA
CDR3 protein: CASSLRQGGHTEAFF
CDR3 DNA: TGCGCCAGCAGCTTGCGTCAGGGAGGTCACACTGAAGCTTTCTTT

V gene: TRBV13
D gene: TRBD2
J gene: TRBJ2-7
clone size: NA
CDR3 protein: CASSSTSGAPYEQYF
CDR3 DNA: TGTGCCAGCAGTTCCACTAGCGGGGCCCCCTACGAGCAGTACTTC

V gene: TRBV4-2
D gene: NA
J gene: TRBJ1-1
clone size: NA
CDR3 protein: CASSQGTSYVGAEAFF
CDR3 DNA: TGTGCCAGCAGCCAGGGGACATCCTACGTCGGGGCTGAAGCTTTCTTT

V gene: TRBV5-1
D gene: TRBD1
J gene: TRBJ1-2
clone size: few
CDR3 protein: CASSPTGPGQGVYGYTF
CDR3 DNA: TGCGCCAGCAGCCCAACCGGTCCGGGACAGGGAGTCTATGGCTACACCTTC

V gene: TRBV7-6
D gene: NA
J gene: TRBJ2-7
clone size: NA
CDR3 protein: CASSLAPGGSYEQYF
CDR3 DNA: TGTGCCAGCAGCTTAGCCCCAGGGGGGTCCTACGAGCAGTACTTC

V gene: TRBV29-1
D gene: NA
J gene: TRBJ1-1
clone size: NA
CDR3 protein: CSVGRVNTEAFF
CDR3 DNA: TGCAGCGTTGGAAGAGTGAACACTGAAGCTTTCTTT

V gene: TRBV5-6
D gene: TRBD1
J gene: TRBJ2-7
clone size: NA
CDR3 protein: CASSQQGPSYEQYF
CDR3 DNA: TGTGCCAGCAGCCAACAGGGGCCGTCCTACGAGCAGTACTTC

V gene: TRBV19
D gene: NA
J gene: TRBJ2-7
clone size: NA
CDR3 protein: CASSNDRSYEQYF
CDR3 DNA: TGTGCCAGTAGCAACGACAGGTCCTACGAGCAGTACTTC

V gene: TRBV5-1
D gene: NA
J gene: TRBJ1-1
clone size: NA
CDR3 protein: CASSLWGGTEAFF
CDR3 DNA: TGCGCCAGCAGCTTGTGGGGGGGCACTGAAGCTTTCTTT

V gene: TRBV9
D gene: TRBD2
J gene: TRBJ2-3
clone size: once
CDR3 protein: CASSVDPPGGSSTDTQYF
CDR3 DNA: TGTGCCAGCAGCGTAGACCCCCCCGGGGGGTCCAGCACAGATACGCAGTATTTT

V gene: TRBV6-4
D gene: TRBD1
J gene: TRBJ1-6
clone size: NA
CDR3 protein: CASSDSSRGGSSPLHF
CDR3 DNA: TGTGCCAGCAGTGACTCGAGTCGAGGGGGCAGTTCACCCCTCCACTTT

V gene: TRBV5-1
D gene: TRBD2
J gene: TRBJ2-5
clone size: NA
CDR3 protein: CASRLTSGGWQETQYF
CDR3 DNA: TGCGCCAGCAGACTGACTAGCGGGGGGTGGCAAGAGACCCAGTACTTC

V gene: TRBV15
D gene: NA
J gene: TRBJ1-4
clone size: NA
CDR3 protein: CATSDGDFGEEKLFF
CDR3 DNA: TGTGCCACCAGTGACGGGGATTTTGGTGAAGAAAAACTGTTTTTT

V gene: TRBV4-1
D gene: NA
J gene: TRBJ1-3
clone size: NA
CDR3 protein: CASSARQVNSGNTIYF
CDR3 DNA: TGCGCCAGCAGCGCGCGACAGGTCAACTCTGGAAACACCATATATTTT

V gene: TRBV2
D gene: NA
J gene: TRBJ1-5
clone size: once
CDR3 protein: CASSGNRRDQPQHF
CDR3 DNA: TGTGCCAGCAGTGGAAACCGGCGGGATCAGCCCCAGCATTTT

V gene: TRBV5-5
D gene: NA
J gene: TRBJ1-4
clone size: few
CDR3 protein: CASSLPLRSEKLFF
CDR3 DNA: TGTGCCAGCAGCTTGCCTCTGCGAAGCGAAAAACTGTTTTTT

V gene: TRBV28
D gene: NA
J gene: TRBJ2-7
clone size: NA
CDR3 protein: CASTRSRDIYEQYF
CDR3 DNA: TGTGCCAGCACCCGTTCGAGGGACATATACGAGCAGTACTTC

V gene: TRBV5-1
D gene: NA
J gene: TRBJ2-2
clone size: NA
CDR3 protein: CASSLGAGFFSGELFF
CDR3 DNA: TGCGCCAGCAGCTTGGGTGCAGGGTTTTTCTCCGGGGAGCTGTTTTTT

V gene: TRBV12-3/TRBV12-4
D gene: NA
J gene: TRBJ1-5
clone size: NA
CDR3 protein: CASSFYRGQPQHF
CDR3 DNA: TGTGCCAGCAGTTTTTATCGGGGTCAGCCCCAGCATTTT

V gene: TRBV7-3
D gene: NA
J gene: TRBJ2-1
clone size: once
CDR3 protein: CASSLTGGPQYEQFF
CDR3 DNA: TGTGCCAGCAGCTTAACGGGGGGGCCTCAGTATGAGCAGTTCTTC

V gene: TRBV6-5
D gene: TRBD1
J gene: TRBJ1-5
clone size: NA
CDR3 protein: CASSYSGQGANQPQHF
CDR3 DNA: TGTGCCAGCAGTTACTCAGGACAGGGGGCTAATCAGCCCCAGCATTTT

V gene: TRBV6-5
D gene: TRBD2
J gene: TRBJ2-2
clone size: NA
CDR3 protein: CASSYSTSGGAGELFF
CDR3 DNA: TGTGCCAGCAGTTACTCGACTAGCGGGGGGGCCGGGGAGCTGTTTTTT

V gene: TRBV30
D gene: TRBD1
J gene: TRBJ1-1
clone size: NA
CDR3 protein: CAWSPGTGLGNTEAFF
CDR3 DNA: TGTGCCTGGAGTCCCGGGACAGGGTTGGGGAACACTGAAGCTTTCTTT

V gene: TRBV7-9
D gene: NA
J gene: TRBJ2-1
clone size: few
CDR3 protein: CASSYPIRPGQSSYNEQFF
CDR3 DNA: TGTGCCAGCAGCTACCCCATTCGCCCAGGCCAGAGCTCCTACAATGAGCAGTTCTTC

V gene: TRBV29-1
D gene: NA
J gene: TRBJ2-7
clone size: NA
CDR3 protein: CSGRDTASVQYF
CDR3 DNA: TGCAGCGGTCGGGACACCGCGTCGGTGCAGTACTTC

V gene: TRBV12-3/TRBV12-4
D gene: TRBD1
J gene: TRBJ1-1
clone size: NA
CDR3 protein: CASRGDRDTEAFF
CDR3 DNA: TGTGCCAGCAGGGGGGACAGGGACACTGAAGCTTTCTTT

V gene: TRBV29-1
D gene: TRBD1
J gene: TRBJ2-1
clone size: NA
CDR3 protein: CSVYRDRGYNEQFF
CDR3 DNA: TGCAGCGTTTACCGGGACAGGGGGTACAATGAGCAGTTCTTC

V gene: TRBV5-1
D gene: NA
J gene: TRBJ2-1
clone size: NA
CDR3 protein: CASSFGSEIGDEQFF
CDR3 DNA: TGCGCCAGCAGCTTTGGTTCAGAGATCGGGGATGAGCAGTTCTTC

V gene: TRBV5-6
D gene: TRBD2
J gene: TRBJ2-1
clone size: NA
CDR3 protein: CASSSQLAGEPGEQFF
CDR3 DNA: TGTGCCAGCAGCTCCCAGCTAGCGGGGGAGCCGGGGGAGCAGTTCTTC

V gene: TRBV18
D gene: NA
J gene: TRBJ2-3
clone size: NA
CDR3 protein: CASSPPLRTDTQYF
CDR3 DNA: TGTGCCAGCTCCCCTCCCCTCCGCACAGATACGCAGTATTTT

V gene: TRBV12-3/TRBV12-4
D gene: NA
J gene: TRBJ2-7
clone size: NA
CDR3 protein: CASSLARDEQYF
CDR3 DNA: TGTGCCAGCAGTTTAGCGAGGGACGAGCAGTACTTC

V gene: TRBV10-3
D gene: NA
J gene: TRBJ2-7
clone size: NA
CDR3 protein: CAISGSYEQYF
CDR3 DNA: TGTGCCATCAGCGGCTCCTACGAGCAGTACTTC

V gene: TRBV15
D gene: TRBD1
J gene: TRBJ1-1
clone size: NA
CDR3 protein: CATSKTGTEAFF
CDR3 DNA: TGTGCCACCAGCAAGACAGGGACTGAAGCTTTCTTT

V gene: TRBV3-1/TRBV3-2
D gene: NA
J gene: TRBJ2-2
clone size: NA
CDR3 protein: CASSQEGGTGELFF
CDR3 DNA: TGTGCCAGCAGCCAAGAGGGGGGCACCGGGGAGCTGTTTTTT

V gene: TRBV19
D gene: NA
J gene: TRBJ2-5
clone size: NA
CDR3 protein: CASSIGSQETQYF
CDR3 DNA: TGTGCCAGTAGTATAGGCAGCCAAGAGACCCAGTACTTC

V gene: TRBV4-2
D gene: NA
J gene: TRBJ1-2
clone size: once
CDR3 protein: CASSQEQGVGGYTF
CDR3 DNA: TGTGCCAGCAGCCAAGAACAGGGCGTTGGGGGCTACACCTTC

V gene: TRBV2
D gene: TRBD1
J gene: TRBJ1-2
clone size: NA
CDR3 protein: CASRGQGNGYTF
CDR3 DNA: TGTGCCAGCCGTGGACAGGGAAATGGCTACACCTTC

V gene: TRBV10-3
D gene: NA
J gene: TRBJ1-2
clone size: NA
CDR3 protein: CAIRTEDVTYGYTF
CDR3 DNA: TGTGCCATCAGGACAGAGGATGTTACCTATGGCTACACCTTC

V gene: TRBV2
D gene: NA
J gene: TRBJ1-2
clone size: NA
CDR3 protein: CASSEGFRGEGGYTF
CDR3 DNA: TGTGCCAGCAGTGAAGGGTTCCGGGGTGAAGGCGGCTACACCTTC

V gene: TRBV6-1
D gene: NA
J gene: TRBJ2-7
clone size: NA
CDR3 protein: CASSESALQGRLGEQYF
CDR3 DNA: TGTGCCAGCAGTGAATCCGCTTTACAGGGACGTCTGGGGGAGCAGTACTTC

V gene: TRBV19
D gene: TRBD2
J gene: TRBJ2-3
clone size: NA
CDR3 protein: CASSIRLAGTDTQYF
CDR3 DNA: TGTGCCAGTAGTATAAGACTAGCGGGCACAGATACGCAGTATTTT

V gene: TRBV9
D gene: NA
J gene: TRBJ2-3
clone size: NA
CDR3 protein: CASSVGSSTDTQYF
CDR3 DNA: TGTGCCAGCAGCGTAGGGAGCAGCACAGATACGCAGTATTTT

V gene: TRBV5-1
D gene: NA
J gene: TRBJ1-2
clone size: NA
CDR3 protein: CASSPEGGTYGYTF
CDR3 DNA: TGCGCCAGCAGCCCAGAAGGGGGAACCTATGGCTACACCTTC

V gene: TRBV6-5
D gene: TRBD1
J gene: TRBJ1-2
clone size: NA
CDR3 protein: CASLSFRTGNLIYTF
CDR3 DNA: TGTGCCAGCCTATCTTTCCGGACAGGCAACCTAATCTACACCTTC

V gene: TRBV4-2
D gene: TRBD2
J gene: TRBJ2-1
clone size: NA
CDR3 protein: CASSPLAGGRNEQFF
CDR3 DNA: TGTGCCAGCAGCCCACTGGCGGGGGGGCGAAATGAGCAGTTCTTC

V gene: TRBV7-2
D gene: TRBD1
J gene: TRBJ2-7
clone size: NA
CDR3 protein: CASSFGTGNEQYF
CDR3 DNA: TGTGCCAGCAGCTTTGGGACAGGGAACGAGCAGTACTTC